This T cell receptor (beta chain) was obtained from a study of T cells in Graves' hyperthyroidism and ophthalmopathy. Study overall: At the time of initial diagnosis and before any treatment, peripheral blood was collected.

TCR beta CDR3 sequences were amplified from RNA transcripts. The TCR CDR3 first-round RT-PCR relied on the HTBI primer set. TCRdb re-derived calls from the multiplex PCR reads in MiXCR, one entry per CDR3 protein. The sample holds a few hundred thousand distinct CDR3 sequences, about a sixth seen once. Germline V gene data show CDR1 as MNHEY and CDR2 as SVGAGI. V was pared by 0 bases and J by 0 bases, with 9 bases of the junction left unmatched. The CDR3 extends over 19 amino acids. This clonotype was picked up a small number of times. The chain combines TRBV6-5 with TRBJ2-1; 9 bases line up with TRBD2. Sequenced material: blood. The clonotype comes from a woman in her twenties or thirties with Graves' hyperthyroidism. The CDR3 nucleotides are TGTGCCAGCAGTTACTCCCTTTATAGCGGGGGTAGCTCCTACAATGAGCAGTTCTTC. As protein: CASSYSLYSGGSSYNEQFF.